One and the same sample provided the 17 T cell receptor beta chains below, sequenced in a study of regulatory T cells in long-lasting Graves disease. Investigators prepared the TCR beta libraries by applying iRepertoire HTBI primers and Arm-PCR of CDR3 regions. One entry per CDR3 protein, called by TCRdb with MiXCR from the multiplex PCR reads. The sample contains roughly 500,000 distinct CDR3 sequences, roughly 21% of which appear only once. Time point here: persistent/refractory GD, antithyroid drugs over 5 years with positive TRAb. Following extraction of RNA from PBMCs, that RNA was used to make the TCR library. Sequencing used peripheral blood mononuclear cells (PBMCs), obtained when the disease was refractory, from a patient treated with antithyroid drugs. These receptors came from a female donor with Graves disease.

This clonotype was picked up many times. CDR3 protein: CASSSEGGYSNQPQHF. CDR3 DNA sequence: TGTGCCAGCAGCTCCGAAGGGGGTTATAGCAATCAGCCCCAGCATTTT. The gene calls are TRBV27 and TRBJ1-5; perhaps TRBD1 as D (6 bases). This CDR3 contains 16 residues. The germline gives CDR1 MNHEY, CDR2 SMNVEV (reference sequence). Trimming pared 6 bases from V and 0 bases from J, leaving 15 bases between.

This clonotype was observed many times. J is TRBJ2-7 and V is TRBV27, with 7 bases fitting TRBD1. The CDR3 runs to 15 residues. Germline V gene data show CDR1 as MNHEY and CDR2 as SMNVEV (reference sequence). With 6 bases clipped from V and 4 bases from J, the junction kept 12 bases outside the gene matches. The CDR3 sequence: CASSLAGTELYEQYF. The CDR3 DNA follows: TGTGCCAGCAGCCTTGCCGGGACAGAACTTTACGAGCAGTACTTC.

Only a few counts were recorded for this clonotype. The chain combines TRBV3-1 with TRBJ2-5, with a possible D match to TRBD1 (5 bases). CDR1 is LGHDT, CDR2 YNNKEL, per germline (reference sequence). Trimming removed 0 bases at V and 0 bases at J, with 14 bases between. This CDR3 region has 17 residues. In DNA, the CDR3 is TGTGCCAGCAGCCAAGAGAAGGGGAACCCGTACCAAGAGACCCAGTACTTC. It encodes CASSQEKGNPYQETQYF.

This clonotype was picked up a small number of times. The chain uses TRBV5-5 and TRBJ2-2; 7 nucleotides agree with TRBD1. Germline V gene sequence: CDR1 SGHKS, CDR2 YYEKEE (reference sequence). The V segment lost 1 base and the J segment 4 bases; nucleotides outside the gene matches: 4. This CDR3 contains 15 residues. CDR3 amino acids: CASSLRGLGTGELFF. CDR3 DNA sequence: TGTGCCAGCAGCTTGAGGGGGCTGGGCACCGGGGAGCTGTTTTTT.

This clonotype occurred many times. The rearrangement joins TRBV7-2 to TRBJ1-2; unclear D gene. V was trimmed by 5 bases and J by 4 bases, leaving 17 bases between them. CDR3 length: 15 residues. Germline CDR1 reads SGHTA; CDR2 reads FQGNSA. The CDR3 nucleotides read TGTGCCAGCAGCCCCCAACCGGGAGGAGGCTATGGCTACACCTTC. Protein sequence: CASSPQPGGGYGYTF.

There are a few counts of this clonotype. The J gene is TRBJ1-6, the V gene TRBV4-1; D gene unclear. The length of the CDR3 is 14 residues. V gave up 0 bases and J gave up 8 bases, with 8 bases separating them. CDR1 MGHRA and CDR2 YSYEKL come from the germline V gene. This CDR3 reads CASSQDLQYSPLHF. The CDR3, as DNA: TGCGCCAGCAGCCAAGATCTGCAATATTCACCCCTCCACTTT.

This clonotype came up a few times. The junction differs from germline at one of its ends, possibly a read error. The J gene is TRBJ2-3, the V gene TRBV28; D call uncertain. This CDR3 spans 12 amino acids. Germline assignment: CDR1 MDHEN and CDR2 SYDVKM. In DNA form, the CDR3 reads TGTGCCAGCAGTTTGAGCCTAGATGCGCAGTATTTT. It is translated as CASSLSLDAQYF.

CDR3: CASSIGAGFSSYEQYF. The CDR3 nucleotides read TGTGCCAGTAGTATAGGGGCAGGATTCTCCTCCTACGAGCAGTACTTC. V usage is TRBV19 and J usage is TRBJ2-7; D uncertain. Germline loops: CDR1 LNHDA, CDR2 SQIVND (reference sequence). The ends were cut back, 1 base at V and 0 bases at J, with 13 bases in the middle. This CDR3 region has 16 residues.

This clonotype has at least ten counts. CDR3 sequence: CASSLYSGYNTEAFF. The CDR3 DNA follows: TGTGCCAGCAGCTTATACTCAGGGTATAACACTGAAGCTTTCTTT. The rearrangement joins TRBV11-2 to TRBJ1-1; TRBD1 is a possible D gene (5 bases). Trimming took 2 bases from V and 2 from J, leaving 12 bases between them. The CDR3 runs 15 residues. Looked up from germline, CDR1 is SGHAT and CDR2 is FQNNGV.

This clonotype was counted many times. The chain uses TRBV29-1 and TRBJ2-7; possibly TRBD1 for D (5 bases). The germline gives CDR1 SQVTM, CDR2 ANQGSEA. V dropped 0 bases and J dropped 3 bases, with 6 bases sitting between them. This CDR3 comprises 12 residues. CDR3 protein: CSVEEGRYEQYF. Here the CDR3 DNA reads TGCAGCGTTGAAGAGGGGCGCTACGAGCAGTACTTC.

V gene TRBV19 combines with J gene TRBJ2-2; TRBD1 or TRBD2 may be the D gene (7 bases each). CDR3 length: 16 residues. The V and J ends lost 3 bases and 4 bases respectively, with 15 bases between them. CDR1 is LNHDA and CDR2 is SQIVND in the germline V gene (reference sequence). CDR3 loop: CASSIGEGAPTGELFF. The CDR3 coding sequence is TGTGCCAGTAGTATCGGGGAGGGGGCGCCCACCGGGGAGCTGTTTTTT.

The chain uses TRBV6-9 and TRBJ1-4; 10 positions match TRBD1. CDR1 and CDR2 from the germline V gene are MNHGY and SVAAGI. With 4 bases clipped from V and 7 bases from J, the junction kept 6 bases outside the gene matches. The CDR3 length is 15 residues. The CDR3 region is CASSSEGQGFEKLFF. CDR3 DNA sequence: TGTGCCAGCAGTTCTGAGGGACAGGGGTTTGAAAAACTGTTTTTT.

V and J are TRBV7-9 and TRBJ1-2; D is unclear. The germline CDR1 and CDR2 sequences are SEHNR and FQNEAQ (reference sequence). The length of the CDR3 is 15 residues. Trimming cost V 6 bases and J 7 bases, with 21 bases left between them. The CDR3 sequence is CASSSQPRTWSGYTF. As DNA, the CDR3 is TGTGCCAGCAGTTCCCAACCCAGGACCTGGAGTGGCTACACCTTC. Variable domain in full (rest from reference TRBV7-9 and TRBJ1-2): DTGVSQNPRHKITKRGQNVTFRCDPISEHNRLYWYRQTLGQGPEFLTYFQNEAQLEKSRLLSDRFSAERPKGSFSTLEIQRTEQGDSAMYLCASSSQPRTWSGYTFGSGTRLTVV.

The chain has TRBV10-3 and TRBJ2-7; TRBD2 matches at 11 bases. Germline lookup yields CDR1 ENHRY and CDR2 SYGVKD. The J segment lost 4 bases and the V segment lost 5 bases, leaving 4 bases of the junction unmatched. This CDR3 has 14 amino acids. The CDR3 protein is CAISTGTSGYEQYF. For the CDR3, the DNA is TGTGCCATCAGTACCGGGACTAGCGGTTACGAGCAGTACTTC.

The CDR3 is CASRDGWNTEAFF. As DNA, the CDR3 is TGTGCCAGCCGGGACGGCTGGAACACTGAAGCTTTCTTT. The chain employs TRBV19 and TRBJ1-1, with D tentatively TRBD1 (5 bases). There are 13 residues in the CDR3. The V gene's germline CDR1 is LNHDA and CDR2 SQIVND (reference sequence). Trimming stripped 9 bases from V and 1 base from J, with 12 bases between.

This chain uses TRBV7-6 with TRBJ1-6; no definite D call. The CDR3 length is 17 residues. V dropped 0 bases and J dropped 4 bases, with 13 bases sitting between them. CDR1 SGHVS and CDR2 FNYEAQ come from the germline V gene. The CDR3 loop reads CASSLAETSAYNSPLHF. CDR3 sequence (DNA): TGTGCCAGCAGCTTAGCAGAGACATCCGCATATAATTCACCCCTCCACTTT.

The gene calls are TRBV9 and TRBJ2-7, with a tentative D call TRBD1 (5 bases). Per germline, CDR1 SGDLS and CDR2 YYNGEE. V shed 0 bases and J shed 2 bases, with 9 bases lying between them. CDR3 length: 14 amino acids. The CDR3 bases are TGTGCCAGCAGCGTAGTGGACACAGCCTACGAGCAGTACTTC. Its translation is CASSVVDTAYEQYF.